This TCR beta chain appears in the sequencing data of a study of patients and donors after allogeneic stem cell transplantation. TCRdb re-derived calls from the RT-PCR reads in MiXCR, one entry per CDR3 protein. The sample lists approximately 430,000 distinct CDR3 sequences; roughly 16% were seen once. Germline loops: CDR1 LGHNA, CDR2 YSLEER. This CDR3 region has 15 residues. V lost 3 bases and J lost 1, with 12 bases in between. This sequence joins TRBV4-3 and TRBJ1-1, with D tentatively TRBD1 (5 bases). The sequencing input was blood, either unsorted or a sorted T cell fraction (not recorded which). The receptor comes from a human donor who was either an allogeneic HSCT recipient or a stem cell or donor lymphocyte infusion donor (not recorded which). It is not recorded whose cells these are; they may come from a transplant donor. CDR3 residues: CASSHIDRENTEAFF. The CDR3 DNA sequence: TGCGCCAGCAGCCATATTGACAGAGAGAACACTGAAGCTTTCTTT.